The present T cell receptor beta chain was sequenced within a study of response to subunit inactivated influenza vaccine. This clonotype has just a few counts. TCRdb re-called the RT-PCR reads through MiXCR, storing one row per CDR3 protein. The data hold around 500,000 distinct CDR3 sequences, with about 10% observed a single time. The CDR3 runs 14 residues. V was clipped by 6 bases and J by 4 bases, with 13 bases between them. CDR1 and CDR2 from the germline V gene are MNHEY and SMNVEV (reference sequence). The clonotype originates from a man aged 45 to 65 who received an inactivated influenza vaccine. The gene calls are TRBV27 and TRBJ2-1; D is unclear. The input for sequencing was PBMCs from blood, taken 40 to 50 days after vaccination. The CDR3 protein is CASSKEYPYNEQFF. The CDR3 nucleotides are TGTGCCAGCAGCAAGGAATACCCTTACAATGAGCAGTTCTTC.